Presented here are 10 T cell receptor beta chains from one specimen sequenced in a study of T cell changes during pregnancy in multiple sclerosis. Here immunoSEQ multiplex PCR was the method, and the copy in TCRdb shows in-frame clones only, minus some. The sample carries about 67,000 clones, about 90% recorded once. Sequences were derived from peripheral blood, sampled in the first trimester of pregnancy. The source of these receptors is a female donor with multiple sclerosis, enrolled in a pregnancy study.

This clone was seen just once. The chain combines TRBV6-5 with TRBJ1-5, with D tentatively TRBD1 (6 bases). V lost 5 bases and J 9 bases, leaving 20 bases between the germline ends. The CDR3 spans 15 residues. The germline gives CDR1 MNHEY, CDR2 SVGAGI. For the CDR3, the DNA is TGTGCCAGCAGTCGTACAGGGCCCCAGGGTGGGCCCCAGCATTTT. Its protein is CASSRTGPQGGPQHF.

The V gene is TRBV5-1, the J gene TRBJ2-1, with D perhaps matching TRBD1 (6 bases). The germline V gene has CDR1 SGHRS and CDR2 YFSETQ. Between the trimmed V and J ends, which lost 0 bases and 2 bases, there was a span of 12 bases. The CDR3 is made up of 16 amino acids. The CDR3 region is CASSLGQDGTYNEQFF. In DNA, the CDR3 is TGCGCCAGCAGCTTGGGACAGGATGGTACCTACAATGAGCAGTTCTTC.

The V call is TRBV7-2, the J call TRBJ2-1; 11 bases match TRBD2. Trimming took 5 bases from V and 0 from J; bases not matched to a gene: 3. The CDR3 totals 16 residues. Germline-derived CDR1 and CDR2 are SGHTA and FQGNSA. CDR3 DNA: TGTGCCAGCAGCAAGACTAGCGGGACCTCCTACAATGAGCAGTTCTTC. Residues: CASSKTSGTSYNEQFF.

This clone has just one count. The V call is TRBV7-3, the J call TRBJ2-2; the match to TRBD2 covers 9 bases. V gave up 8 bases and J gave up 4 bases; unmatched junction bases: 11. Germline CDR1 and CDR2: SGHTA and FQGTGA. CDR3 length: 16 amino acids. This CDR3 reads CASSPSGIPITGELFF. The DNA for the CDR3 is TGTGCCAGCTCACCTAGCGGGATCCCCATCACCGGGGAGCTGTTTTTT.

This rearrangement joins TRBV7-2 to TRBJ2-3, with TRBD1 identical over 9 bases. V shed 4 bases, J shed 5 bases, and the junction held 7 bases outside the gene matches. CDR1 is SGHTA, CDR2 FQGNSA, per germline. CDR3 length equals 15 residues. The CDR3 DNA follows: TGTGCCAGCAGCTCCCGGACAGGGGAAGGAGATACGCAGTATTTT. Its translation is CASSSRTGEGDTQYF.

This rearrangement joins TRBV6-5 to TRBJ2-5, with a possible D match to TRBD1 (5 bases). This CDR3 is built from 12 residues. Germline assignment: CDR1 MNHEY and CDR2 SVGAGI. Trimming left V 2 bases short and J 4 bases short, with 5 bases between. The CDR3: CASSYRGETQYF. CDR3 in DNA: TGTGCCAGCAGTTACAGGGGAGAGACCCAGTACTTC.

V is TRBV6-6 and J is TRBJ2-3; D is uncertain. Germline loops: CDR1 MNHNY, CDR2 SVGAGI (reference sequence). V lost 0 bases and J lost 0, with 7 bases in between. The CDR3 has 15 amino acids. The chain's CDR3 is CASSYSLRSTDTQYF. In nucleotides, the CDR3 is TGTGCCAGCAGTTACTCGCTACGTAGCACAGATACGCAGTATTTT.

The sample holds one count of this clone. This chain connects TRBV27 to TRBJ2-7; 7 nucleotides agree with TRBD2. V shed 2 bases, J shed 4 bases, and the junction held 8 bases outside the gene matches. This CDR3 has 15 amino acids. CDR1 is MNHEY, CDR2 SMNVEV, per germline (reference sequence). The CDR3 DNA is TGTGCCAGCAGTTTACTCGGGGGGTCCAATTACGAGCAGTACTTC. Protein product: CASSLLGGSNYEQYF.

V gene TRBV6-5 combines with J gene TRBJ2-1; D might be TRBD2 (5 bases). The CDR3 sequence is 13 residues long. V was trimmed by 1 base and J by 8 bases, leaving 9 bases between them. Germline assignment: CDR1 MNHEY and CDR2 SVGAGI. The CDR3 DNA is TGTGCCAGCAGTTACTATTACGGGGATGAGCAGTTCTTC. As protein: CASSYYYGDEQFF.

The chain has TRBV19 and TRBJ2-1, with 9 bases fitting TRBD2. The CDR3 has 16 amino acids. V lost 1 base to trimming and J lost 3 bases; unmatched junction nucleotides: 4. The germline CDR1 and CDR2 sequences are LNHDA and SQIVND (reference sequence). The CDR3 bases are TGTGCCAGTAGTATAGTGGGAGCGGGGGGCTACAATGAGCAGTTCTTC. It translates to CASSIVGAGGYNEQFF.